One and the same sample provided the 22 T cell receptor beta chains below, sequenced in a study of T-cell reconstitution after alpha-beta-depleted transplantation in children. Preparation of the TCRbeta library involved a method that used unique molecular identifiers. Each CDR3 protein is one row after TCRdb ran MiXCR on the PCR reads. The sample yields about 400,000 distinct CDR3 sequences, less than 15% seen once. Sequenced here: PBMCs, sampled from the stem cell graft. Receptor source: a human donor who donated a stem cell graft to a child with Fanconi anemia.

This clonotype was found many times. This chain links TRBV12-3 or TRBV12-4 with TRBJ1-1, with 7 bases aligning to TRBD1. The trim removed 5 bases at V and 5 bases at J, leaving 8 bases unmatched. This CDR3 has 14 amino acids. The CDR3 is CASSVRDRRTEAFF. The DNA of the CDR3 is TGTGCCAGCAGTGTCCGGGACAGAAGAACTGAAGCTTTCTTT.

In DNA, the CDR3 is TGTGCCAGCCTTTACCGGGCGGGCACTGAAGCTTTCTTT. Its protein product is CASLYRAGTEAFF. The V gene is TRBV27, the J gene TRBJ1-1; D uncertain. Germline V gives CDR1 MNHEY, CDR2 SMNVEV (reference sequence). V lost 8 bases to trimming and J lost 4 bases, with 14 bases between them. The CDR3 is 13 residues long.

This sequence joins TRBV18 and TRBJ1-1; D gene unclear. V lost 4 bases and J lost 1, with 16 bases in between. This CDR3 has 16 amino acids. CDR1 is KGHSH, CDR2 LQKENI, per germline. The chain's CDR3 is CASSRPTGRENTEAFF. For the CDR3, the DNA is TGTGCCAGCTCACGACCGACCGGACGAGAGAACACTGAAGCTTTCTTT.

The chain joins TRBV4-2 to TRBJ2-3; D is possibly TRBD1 (6 bases). This CDR3 has 16 amino acids. Deletions cut 3 bases from V and 4 bases from J, with 17 bases between. Germline V lookup: CDR1 LGHNA, CDR2 YNFKEQ. CDR3 amino acids: CASSHGLNRASDTQYF. The DNA of the CDR3 is TGTGCCAGCAGCCACGGCTTGAACAGGGCGTCAGATACGCAGTATTTT.

The table lists this clonotype with many counts. The chain recombines TRBV6-2 or TRBV6-3 with TRBJ1-1, with a tentative D call TRBD1 (5 bases). The germline V and J ends were trimmed by 2 bases and 1 base, with 8 bases remaining between them. Germline values: CDR1 MNHEY, CDR2 SVGEGT. The CDR3 extends over 14 amino acids. Here the CDR3 reads CASSYQGGNTEAFF. For the CDR3, the DNA is TGTGCCAGCAGTTACCAGGGAGGGAACACTGAAGCTTTCTTT.

The chain carries TRBV27 and TRBJ2-7, with 7 nucleotides matching TRBD2. CDR3 length equals 14 residues. Germline CDR1 and CDR2: MNHEY and SMNVEV (reference sequence). J lost 4 bases, V lost 4 bases, and 7 bases had no gene match. For the CDR3, the DNA is TGTGCCAGCAGTTCGGGGCGGGGGACTTACGAGCAGTACTTC. Encoded protein: CASSSGRGTYEQYF.

This clonotype appeared a few times. The J gene is TRBJ1-3, the V gene TRBV3-1; D unresolved. CDR1 LGHDT and CDR2 YNNKEL come from the germline V gene (reference sequence). The CDR3 extends over 14 amino acids. V was pared by 0 bases and J by 0 bases, with 3 bases between. CDR3 in amino acids: CASSQESSGNTIYF. The CDR3 region has the DNA TGTGCCAGCAGCCAAGAGAGCTCTGGAAACACCATATATTTT. The full variable domain, completed using reference TRBV3-1 and TRBJ1-3, is DTAVSQTPKYLVTQMGNDKSIKCEQNLGHDTMYWYKQDSKKFLKIMFSYNNKELIINETVPNRFSPKSPDKAHLNLHINSLELGDSAVYFCASSQESSGNTIYFGEGSWLTVV.

As for this clonotype: Its ends do not fully match the called genes, so a read error is possible. This chain uses TRBV5-1 with TRBJ1-1; 7 bases are a match to TRBD1. The CDR3 consists of 13 residues. Germline V gives CDR1 SGHRS, CDR2 YFSETQ. CDR3 sequence reads: CASSLNRGSEPFF. The CDR3 DNA follows: TGCGCCAGCAGCTTAAACAGGGGAAGTGAACCTTTCTTT.

The chain carries TRBV3-1 and TRBJ2-2; 7 nucleotides align to TRBD1. The CDR3 covers 16 residues. The trim removed 4 bases at V and 3 bases at J, leaving 8 bases unmatched. Germline V CDR1 and CDR2: LGHDT, YNNKEL (reference sequence). The CDR3 DNA is TGTGCCAGCAGCCCCCCGACAGGGCGGGACACCGGGGAGCTGTTTTTT. As protein: CASSPPTGRDTGELFF. Based on the CDR3 plus reference TRBV3-1 and TRBJ2-2, the full variable domain is DTAVSQTPKYLVTQMGNDKSIKCEQNLGHDTMYWYKQDSKKFLKIMFSYNNKELIINETVPNRFSPKSPDKAHLNLHINSLELGDSAVYFCASSPPTGRDTGELFFGEGSRLTVL.

This clonotype has more than one count but fewer than ten. The chain uses TRBV9 and TRBJ2-1; 13 bases fit TRBD2. The V segment lost 4 bases and the J segment 1 base; nucleotides outside the gene matches: 5. The CDR3 totals 17 residues. Germline CDR1 and CDR2: SGDLS and YYNGEE. In DNA form, the CDR3 reads TGTGCCAGCAGCACCGGACTAGCGGGGGTATCCTACAATGAGCAGTTCTTC. Protein product: CASSTGLAGVSYNEQFF.

This sequence joins TRBV7-2 and TRBJ2-2, with 8 bases lining up with TRBD2. This CDR3 region has 16 residues. Per germline, CDR1 SGHTA and CDR2 FQGNSA. Trimming cost V 0 bases and J 6 bases; bases outside gene matches: 6. The CDR3 reads CASSLAPRGVPGELFF. CDR3 nucleotide sequence: TGTGCCAGCAGCTTAGCGCCGCGGGGGGTCCCCGGGGAGCTGTTTTTT.

The V call is TRBV6-5, the J call TRBJ2-1; TRBD1 aligns across 7 bases. Germline CDR1 is MNHEY and CDR2 is SVGAGI. The CDR3 has 14 amino acids. V lost 4 bases and J lost 7; bases outside the gene matches: 7. CDR3 bases: TGTGCCAGCAGTTTCTTAGAGACAGGGAATGAGCAGTTCTTC. Translation gives CASSFLETGNEQFF.

The V gene is TRBV5-1, the J gene TRBJ2-2, with TRBD2 as a possible D gene (6 bases). V dropped 4 bases and J dropped 2 bases, with 15 bases sitting between them. The CDR3 totals 16 residues. The germline V gene encodes CDR1 SGHRS and CDR2 YFSETQ. The CDR3 protein is CASSLTGTYNTGELFF. The DNA for the CDR3 is TGCGCCAGCAGCCTTACCGGGACTTACAACACCGGGGAGCTGTTTTTT.

This rearrangement joins TRBV12-3 or TRBV12-4 to TRBJ2-1; weak D call: TRBD2 (7 bases). The CDR3 loop spans 14 amino acids. Between the trimmed V and J ends, which lost 9 bases and 6 bases, there was a span of 18 bases. CDR3 nucleotide sequence: TGTGCCAGGGGGGGGCCAGGGGATGGCAATGAGCAGTTCTTC. Encoded protein: CARGGPGDGNEQFF.

This clonotype was counted only a few times. The chain has TRBV11-1 and TRBJ1-2; weak D call: TRBD1 (5 bases). The V end was cut by 2 bases, the J end by 8 bases, with 12 bases between. This CDR3 is 13 amino acids long. Germline CDR1 is SGHAT and CDR2 is FQDESV (reference sequence). In nucleotides, the CDR3 is TGTGCCAGCAGCTTAAACGGGGCGCGGGGCTACACCTTC. It codes for CASSLNGARGYTF.

This clonotype was detected many times. The chain links TRBV5-1 to TRBJ2-7; 7 nucleotides align to TRBD1. Germline CDR1 and CDR2: SGHRS and YFSETQ. J was trimmed by 4 bases and V by 2 bases; bases with no gene match: 9. This CDR3 contains 15 residues. The CDR3 spells CASSFWDSRMYEQYF. The CDR3 region has the DNA TGCGCCAGCAGCTTTTGGGACAGCAGGATGTACGAGCAGTACTTC.

This clonotype was detected only a few times. Here the CDR3 reads CASSFGNKGRLPFF. DNA of the CDR3: TGTGCCAGCAGTTTCGGTAATAAGGGCAGACTCCCTTTTTTT. This chain joins TRBV12-3 or TRBV12-4 and TRBJ1-4; no definite D call. The CDR3 extends over 14 amino acids. Trimming left V 3 bases short and J 17 bases short, with 22 bases between.

V is TRBV7-8 and J is TRBJ2-5; 11 bases line up with TRBD1. CDR1 and CDR2 from the germline V gene are SGHVS and FQNEAQ. CDR3 size: 19 residues. V was clipped by 0 bases and J by 0 bases; unmatched bases: 9. The DNA of the CDR3 is TGTGCCAGCAGCTTAGCGCCGGGACAGGGGGACCCTTACCAAGAGACCCAGTACTTC. Protein product: CASSLAPGQGDPYQETQYF.

The chain employs TRBV5-1 and TRBJ1-1; D uncertain. The germline V gene has CDR1 SGHRS and CDR2 YFSETQ. The CDR3 is made up of 12 amino acids. Trimming took off 4 bases at V and 6 bases at J, with 10 bases between the two ends. DNA for the CDR3: TGCGCCAGCAGCGCCGGATACTCTGAAGCTTTCTTT. It codes for CASSAGYSEAFF. The full variable domain, its missing parts supplied by reference TRBV5-1 and TRBJ1-1, is KAGVTQTPRYLIKTRGQQVTLSCSPISGHRSVSWYQQTPGQGLQFLFEYFSETQRNKGNFPGRFSGRQFSNSRSEMNVSTLELGDSALYLCASSAGYSEAFFGQGTRLTVV.

The chain couples TRBV11-2 to TRBJ2-5, with TRBD2 as a possible D gene (6 bases). With 5 bases removed from V and 9 bases from J, the gap between germline ends came to 25 bases. The CDR3 consists of 16 residues. The V gene's germline CDR1 is SGHAT and CDR2 FQNNGV. The CDR3 bases are TGTGCCAGCAGCAATACACCGACAAGGGGAGGTGGGGCCCAGTACTTC. Encoded protein: CASSNTPTRGGGAQYF. Supplemented by reference TRBV11-2 and TRBJ2-5, the full variable domain reads EAGVAQSPRYKIIEKRQSVAFWCNPISGHATLYWYQQILGQGPKLLIQFQNNGVVDDSQLPKDRFSAERLKGVDSTLKIQPAKLEDSAVYLCASSNTPTRGGGAQYFGPGTRLLVL.

The genes are TRBV4-3 and TRBJ2-1; no clear D. In germline, CDR1 is LGHNA, CDR2 YSLEER. This CDR3 comprises 16 residues. Trimming cost V 0 bases and J 3 bases, with 12 bases left between them. CDR3 residues: CASSQEASNLYNEQFF. In nucleotides, the CDR3 is TGCGCCAGCAGCCAAGAAGCCTCTAATCTCTACAATGAGCAGTTCTTC.

This clonotype was observed many times. V and J are TRBV12-3 or TRBV12-4 and TRBJ2-1, with 13 bases lining up with TRBD2. This CDR3 is built from 15 residues. J lost 5 bases, V lost 6 bases, and 4 bases had no gene match. CDR3 amino acids: CASRFTSGGDNEQFF. The CDR3 DNA sequence: TGTGCCAGCAGATTCACTAGCGGGGGGGACAATGAGCAGTTCTTC.